The next 28 T cell receptor beta chains were all read from a single sample in a study of T cell responses to AZD1222 COVID-19 vaccine (dated by TCRdb to the early 2020s). The meaning of the sample's time point label: baseline before first vaccination. Receptor amplification or capture employed the immunoSEQ multiplex PCR assay. TCRdb mirrors the immuneACCESS table, restricted to in-frame sequences. Some clones are absent from its copies; in checked studies, under half trace to an unresolved V gene, and the reason for the others is unknown. For this sample there are around 150,000 clones; roughly 86% appear just once. The top ten clonotypes cover 5.5% of the sample. The sample consisted of peripheral blood, taken on day 0 of AZD1222 vaccination. These receptors all stem from an adult in good health.

The chain combines TRBV15 with TRBJ2-7, with TRBD1 identical over 7 bases. Trimming at V came to 3 bases and at J to 2 bases, leaving 7 bases not matched to a gene. CDR1 LNHNV and CDR2 YYDKDF come from the germline V gene (reference sequence). The CDR3 covers 15 residues. The CDR3 coding sequence is TGTGCCACCAGCAGGATCCACAGGGGCACCTACGAGCAGTACTTC. Encoded protein: CATSRIHRGTYEQYF. The whole variable domain, filled in from reference TRBV15 and TRBJ2-7, reads DAMVIQNPRYQVTQFGKPVTLSCSQTLNHNVMYWYQQKSSQAPKLLFHYYDKDFNNEADTPDNFQSRRPNTSFCFLDIRSPGLGDTAMYLCATSRIHRGTYEQYFGPGTRLTVT.

The V gene is TRBV7-8, the J gene TRBJ1-1, with D possibly TRBD1 on 5 matching bases. This CDR3 spans 14 amino acids. The germline V and J ends were trimmed by 0 bases and 4 bases, with 9 bases remaining between them. The germline gives CDR1 SGHVS, CDR2 FQNEAQ. CDR3: CASSLAAGSTEAFF. The CDR3 bases are TGTGCCAGCAGCTTAGCGGCAGGGAGCACTGAAGCTTTCTTT.

The chain is built from TRBV6-6 and TRBJ2-7, with a tentative D call TRBD1 (5 bases). CDR1 and CDR2 from the germline V gene are MNHNY and SVGAGI (reference sequence). The V end was cut by 2 bases, the J end by 2 bases, with 10 bases between. This CDR3 is built from 14 residues. CDR3 region: CASSYRTGTYEQYF. CDR3 bases: TGTGCCAGCAGTTACCGCACAGGAACCTACGAGCAGTACTTC.

This clone was detected once. The gene calls are TRBV11-2 and TRBJ1-4; D is undetermined. Germline CDR1 and CDR2: SGHAT and FQNNGV. Trimming removed 0 bases from V and 3 bases from J, with 14 bases in between. The CDR3 sequence is 17 residues long. CDR3 in amino acids: CASSLDSRQVPNEKLFF. Written as DNA, the CDR3 is TGTGCCAGCAGCTTAGATAGCCGGCAGGTCCCTAATGAAAAACTGTTTTTT. Complete variable domain (other parts from reference TRBV11-2 and TRBJ1-4): EAGVAQSPRYKIIEKRQSVAFWCNPISGHATLYWYQQILGQGPKLLIQFQNNGVVDDSQLPKDRFSAERLKGVDSTLKIQPAKLEDSAVYLCASSLDSRQVPNEKLFFGSGTQLSVL.

The V call is TRBV28, the J call TRBJ1-5; TRBD1 matches 9 bases. With V trimmed by 5 bases and J by 15 bases, 14 bases remained unmatched. The CDR3 sequence is 14 residues long. CDR1 MDHEN and CDR2 SYDVKM come from the germline V gene. CDR3 in DNA: TGTGCCAGCAGTCCCGGGACAGGGTTCGACCCTCCGCATTTT. Translation gives CASSPGTGFDPPHF.

The genes are TRBV28 and TRBJ1-2; maybe TRBD1 (5 bases). CDR1 and CDR2 from the germline V gene are MDHEN and SYDVKM. V shed 2 bases and J shed 8 bases, with 15 bases lying between them. The CDR3 loop spans 14 amino acids. CDR3 protein: CASSLIAGGGGYTF. CDR3 DNA: TGTGCCAGCAGTTTAATAGCCGGGGGTGGAGGCTACACCTTC.

The chain is built from TRBV9 and TRBJ2-3; D not resolved. The CDR3 is made up of 14 amino acids. V lost 2 bases and J lost 4, with 11 bases in between. Germline CDR1 SGDLS, CDR2 YYNGEE. As DNA, the CDR3 is TGTGCCAGCAGCGTTAAGACTCCCTCAGATACGCAGTATTTT. Protein sequence: CASSVKTPSDTQYF.

This clone has just a few counts. V gene TRBV27 combines with J gene TRBJ1-2, with TRBD1 matching 7 bases. V lost 5 bases to trimming and J lost 6 bases; unmatched junction nucleotides: 3. This CDR3 has 12 residues. CDR1 MNHEY and CDR2 SMNVEV come from the germline V gene (reference sequence). The CDR3 nucleotides are TGTGCCAGCAGTGGGACAGTTGATGGCTACACCTTC. Translation gives CASSGTVDGYTF.

The J gene is TRBJ1-3, the V gene TRBV6-4, with unresolved D. Germline V gene lookup returns CDR1 MRHNA and CDR2 SNTAGT. This CDR3 has 14 residues. With 0 bases removed from V and 4 bases from J, the gap between germline ends came to 7 bases. The CDR3 reads CASSDSRRGNTIYF. The CDR3 nucleotides read TGTGCCAGCAGTGACTCTAGGAGGGGAAACACCATATATTTT.

V is TRBV6-2 or TRBV6-3 and J is TRBJ1-4, with D possibly matching TRBD1 (5 bases). The CDR3 runs to 14 residues. V was shortened by 0 bases and J by 5 bases, with 7 bases between the two germline ends. The germline V gene encodes CDR1 MNHEY and CDR2 SVGEGT. The CDR3 coding sequence is TGTGCCAGCAGTTACTCGGGGGGGAATGAAAAACTGTTTTTT. It is translated as CASSYSGGNEKLFF.

This clone was seen a few times. This chain connects TRBV27 to TRBJ1-2; D is possibly TRBD1 (5 bases). Per germline, CDR1 MNHEY and CDR2 SMNVEV (reference sequence). The V gene lost 9 bases and the J gene lost 8 bases, with 31 bases spanning the gap. There are 17 residues in the CDR3. The CDR3 bases are TGTGCCAGTAGCTTCGTAAACAGACGGGGGGGAGCTACAGGCTACACCTTC. Encoded protein: CASSFVNRRGGATGYTF.

This chain links TRBV7-3 with TRBJ2-3; 9 bases map to TRBD1. V dropped 5 bases and J dropped 4; count of bases not matched to a gene: 7. This CDR3 contains 15 residues. Germline values: CDR1 SGHTA, CDR2 FQGTGA. The CDR3 protein is CASSRRRQGADTQYF. CDR3 DNA sequence: TGTGCCAGCAGCCGGCGTCGACAGGGGGCAGATACGCAGTATTTT.

The V and J genes are TRBV28 and TRBJ1-2, with 8 positions matching TRBD1. With V trimmed by 5 bases and J by 0 bases, 11 bases remained unmatched. The CDR3 runs 17 residues. The germline CDR1 and CDR2 sequences are MDHEN and SYDVKM. The CDR3 DNA sequence: TGTGCCAGCAGTGAAACCGGGACAGGAACAGCTAACTATGGCTACACCTTC. Translating it yields CASSETGTGTANYGYTF.

Written as DNA, the CDR3 is TGCGCCAGCAGCCCCCAGGCTACTTCCTACGAGCAGTACTTC. Protein: CASSPQATSYEQYF. This chain uses TRBV4-1 with TRBJ2-7; D gene unclear. CDR3 length: 14 residues. Trimming removed 4 bases from V and 1 base from J, with 11 bases in between. Germline CDR1 and CDR2: MGHRA and YSYEKL.

The genes are TRBV7-3 and TRBJ2-3; D gene unclear. The germline V gene encodes CDR1 SGHTA and CDR2 FQGTGA. The CDR3 is 16 residues long. V gave up 2 bases and J gave up 2 bases, with 14 bases separating them. CDR3 loop: CASSLGFGQVTDTQYF. DNA of the CDR3: TGTGCCAGCAGCTTAGGGTTCGGGCAGGTCACAGATACGCAGTATTTT.

The gene calls are TRBV9 and TRBJ1-1; D is possibly TRBD1 (5 bases). Per the germline V gene, CDR1 is SGDLS and CDR2 is YYNGEE. The CDR3 spans 14 residues. Trimming removed 0 bases at V and 5 bases at J, with 11 bases between. CDR3 in DNA: TGTGCCAGCAGCGTAGAAGGGGCCGGGACTGAAGCTTTCTTT. Its translation is CASSVEGAGTEAFF.

The chain links TRBV6-5 to TRBJ1-6; D unresolved. Germline V CDR1 and CDR2: MNHEY, SVGAGI. This CDR3 has 13 amino acids. Trimming stripped 8 bases from V and 6 bases from J, with 11 bases between. DNA for the CDR3: TGTGCCAGCTTGAACAGCCTTAATTCACCCCTCCACTTT. Protein sequence: CASLNSLNSPLHF.

A single count supports this clone. This chain links TRBV3-1 (or the pseudogene TRBV3-2) with TRBJ2-1, with D unclear. Germline CDR1 reads LGHDT; CDR2 reads YNNKEL (reference sequence). The V and J ends lost 5 bases and 5 bases respectively, with 7 bases between them. The CDR3 spans 12 residues. Here the CDR3 DNA reads TGTGCCAGCAGCAGGATCGACAATGAGCAGTTCTTC. Translated, it gives CASSRIDNEQFF.

The CDR3 DNA is TGTGCCAGCTCCCTACGGACATCCTATGGCTACACCTTC. It encodes CASSLRTSYGYTF. V gene TRBV18 combines with J gene TRBJ1-2; possibly TRBD1 for D (5 bases). Trimming took off 6 bases at V and 4 bases at J, with 12 bases between the two ends. CDR3 length equals 13 residues. Germline V gives CDR1 KGHSH, CDR2 LQKENI.

The chain has TRBV6-5 and TRBJ1-2; D unresolved. CDR3 size: 11 residues. The ends were cut back, 8 bases at V and 5 bases at J, with 9 bases in the middle. Germline V gives CDR1 MNHEY, CDR2 SVGAGI. The CDR3 region has the DNA TGTGCCAGCTGGCAGGCGTATGGCTACACCTTC. This codes for CASWQAYGYTF.

Only a few counts were recorded for this clone. This sequence joins TRBV4-2 and TRBJ2-7; 7 bases are a match to TRBD2. Unmatched junction bases numbered 5, after V lost 0 bases and J lost 0 bases. Germline lookup yields CDR1 LGHNA and CDR2 YNFKEQ. The CDR3 totals 16 residues. In nucleotides, the CDR3 is TGTGCCAGCAGCCAAGATTGGTCTAGCGGCTCCTACGAGCAGTACTTC. It specifies CASSQDWSSGSYEQYF.

This chain connects TRBV6-2 or TRBV6-3 to TRBJ1-1, with TRBD1 matching over 12 bases. The junction had 4 bases not matched to a gene; V was cut back by 5 bases and J by 3 bases. Germline V gene sequence: CDR1 MNHEY, CDR2 SVGEGT. This CDR3 has 15 amino acids. CDR3 sequence (DNA): TGTGCCAGCAGTGGGACAGGGGGCAGGTACACTGAAGCTTTCTTT. It yields the protein CASSGTGGRYTEAFF.

This clone was observed a single time. The V and J genes are TRBV5-1 and TRBJ2-1, with TRBD2 matching 7 bases. V dropped 1 base and J dropped 2; count of bases not matched to a gene: 9. This CDR3 has 17 residues. The germline CDR1 and CDR2 sequences are SGHRS and YFSETQ. CDR3 coding DNA: TGCGCCAGCAGCTTGCGCTCGAGCGGGGCTCCCTACAATGAGCAGTTCTTC. Residues: CASSLRSSGAPYNEQFF.

The chain links TRBV7-3 to TRBJ2-2, with TRBD2 matching 14 bases. The J segment lost 4 bases and the V segment lost 5 bases, leaving 6 bases of the junction unmatched. Germline CDR1 SGHTA, CDR2 FQGTGA. This CDR3 spans 17 amino acids. CDR3 sequence: CASSARLAGGITGELFF. Written as DNA, the CDR3 is TGTGCCAGCAGCGCCCGACTAGCGGGAGGGATCACCGGGGAGCTGTTTTTT.

CDR3: CASSLGGGNGANVLTF. The CDR3 DNA follows: TGTGCCAGCAGCTTGGGTGGGGGCAATGGGGCCAACGTCCTGACTTTC. The rearrangement links TRBV9 to TRBJ2-6; D is possibly TRBD1 (6 bases). The CDR3 covers 16 residues. The V end was cut by 4 bases, the J end by 3 bases, with 14 bases between. From germline, CDR1 is SGDLS and CDR2 YYNGEE.

The chain combines TRBV3-1 (or the pseudogene TRBV3-2) with TRBJ2-5, with D perhaps TRBD1 or TRBD2 (5 bases each). V dropped 5 bases and J dropped 5 bases, with 9 bases sitting between them. Germline assignment: CDR1 LGHDT and CDR2 YNNKEL (reference sequence). This CDR3 comprises 12 residues. The CDR3 DNA reads TGTGCCAGCAGCTCGGGGCTGGAGACCCAGTACTTC. The encoded protein is CASSSGLETQYF.

Turning to this clone: Relative to the germline gene, one junction end is altered; a read error may explain this. This rearrangement joins TRBV7-3 to TRBJ1-1; D call uncertain. The CDR3 has 13 residues. Germline lookup yields CDR1 SGHTA and CDR2 FQGTGA. The CDR3 region is CASSLTMNTEAFF. CDR3 nucleotide sequence: TGTGCCAGCAGCCTAACTATGAACACTGAAGCTTTCTTT.

The chain recombines TRBV7-6 with TRBJ1-2; 8 bases are shared with TRBD1. Germline V gene lookup returns CDR1 SGHVS and CDR2 FNYEAQ. The V and J ends lost 5 bases and 3 bases, in that order; junction bases with no gene match: 8. The CDR3 contains 15 residues. The CDR3 spells CASSPTGAFDYGYTF. The CDR3, as DNA: TGTGCCAGCAGCCCGACAGGGGCGTTCGACTATGGCTACACCTTC.